The T cell receptor beta chain under discussion was sequenced for a study of blood T cell repertoires in COVID-19. Turning to the study itself: Samples taken during acute and convalescent COVID-19 were collected in the United States, Italy and Spain.

Unmatched junction bases numbered 8, after V lost 7 bases and J lost 5 bases. The CDR3 runs to 14 residues. Per germline, CDR1 MNHNY and CDR2 SVGAGI (reference sequence). This clone appeared many times. The repertoire was sequenced with immunoSEQ multiplex PCR; TCRdb's copy has only in-frame clones and lacks some. Among some 66,000 clones listed, less than 85% were seen once. Sequenced: peripheral blood. This receptor was taken from a man aged 60 to 75 with acute or convalescent COVID-19. The genes are TRBV6-6 and TRBJ1-5; TRBD1 agrees at 7 bases. The CDR3 DNA follows: TGTGCCAGCACGCGGGCAGGGGGTGATCAGCCCCAGCATTTT. Translating gives CASTRAGGDQPQHF.